Each of the 27 T cell receptor beta chains below was sequenced from the same sample in a study of blood T cell repertoires in COVID-19. TCRdb's table, derived via immunoSEQ multiplex PCR, lists solely in-frame clones and lacks some. The sample lists around 260,000 clones, about 88% occurring once. Sequencing was carried out using peripheral blood. Receptors originate from a man between 60 and 75 years old who had recovered from COVID-19.

This chain connects TRBV27 to TRBJ2-3; D is uncertain. The CDR3 is 14 residues long. Germline values: CDR1 MNHEY, CDR2 SMNVEV (reference sequence). V lost 4 bases, J lost 1 base, and 9 bases lay in between. The DNA for the CDR3 is TGTGCCAGCAGTTATGGCACCCGCACAGATACGCAGTATTTT. It codes for CASSYGTRTDTQYF.

The chain carries TRBV9 and TRBJ1-2; 12 bases are shared with TRBD1. Germline trimming cut 0 bases from V and 4 bases from J; bases unmatched to any gene: 4. CDR1 and CDR2 from the germline V gene are SGDLS and YYNGEE. The CDR3 loop spans 16 amino acids. CDR3 loop: CASSVGGTGGVYGYTF. CDR3 in DNA: TGTGCCAGCAGCGTAGGGGGGACAGGGGGCGTCTATGGCTACACCTTC.

The chain joins TRBV29-1 to TRBJ2-2; 7 bases align to TRBD2. Germline CDR1 is SQVTM and CDR2 is ANQGSEA. V trimming: 7 bases; J trimming: 0 bases; junction bases outside the gene matches: 8. The CDR3 contains 15 residues. The CDR3, as DNA: TGCAGCGCTCGCTCTAGCGGACCGAACACCGGGGAGCTGTTTTTT. As protein: CSARSSGPNTGELFF.

The genes are TRBV9 and TRBJ1-1; D is perhaps TRBD1 (5 bases). The CDR3 is 18 amino acids. In germline, CDR1 is SGDLS, CDR2 YYNGEE. Trimming shortened V by 0 bases and J by 2 bases, and 20 bases separated the two germline ends. The DNA for the CDR3 is TGTGCCAGCAGCGTAGGGGTCGGGACTGTGGGGCCTAACACTGAAGCTTTCTTT. Residues: CASSVGVGTVGPNTEAFF.

This clone was seen a single time. J is TRBJ1-4 and V is TRBV18; 7 bases match TRBD1. Trimming at V came to 2 bases and at J to 2 bases, leaving 5 bases not matched to a gene. This CDR3 region has 16 residues. Per germline, CDR1 KGHSH and CDR2 LQKENI. CDR3 coding DNA: TGTGCCAGCTCACCAGGCCGACAGGGTACTAATGAAAAACTGTTTTTT. It is translated as CASSPGRQGTNEKLFF.

The count of this clone is one. V usage is TRBV7-9 and J usage is TRBJ2-7; weak D call: TRBD1 (6 bases). Looked up from germline, CDR1 is SEHNR and CDR2 is FQNEAQ (reference sequence). The CDR3 runs 14 residues. V lost 5 bases to trimming and J lost 1 base, with 12 bases between them. The CDR3 loop reads CASSLRQGSYEQYF. Written as DNA, the CDR3 is TGTGCCAGCAGCCTCCGCCAGGGGTCCTACGAGCAGTACTTC. Using reference TRBV7-9 and TRBJ2-7 for the parts outside the CDR3, the full variable domain is DTGVSQNPRHKITKRGQNVTFRCDPISEHNRLYWYRQTLGQGPEFLTYFQNEAQLEKSRLLSDRFSAERPKGSFSTLEIQRTEQGDSAMYLCASSLRQGSYEQYFGPGTRLTVT.

This clone has a single count. The same CDR3 arises from other DNA sequences in this sample as well. V usage is TRBV19 and J usage is TRBJ1-2, with TRBD1 matching 7 bases. The V gene's germline CDR1 is LNHDA and CDR2 SQIVND (reference sequence). Trimming removed 5 bases from V and 5 bases from J; junction bases left unmatched: 5. The CDR3 consists of 13 residues. The CDR3 sequence: CASSLTGVYGYTF. The DNA for the CDR3 is TGTGCCAGTAGTCTTACAGGGGTTTATGGCTACACCTTC.

The chain employs TRBV20-1 and TRBJ2-3, with D possibly being TRBD2 (5 bases). With 6 bases removed from V and 5 bases from J, the gap between germline ends came to 6 bases. Looked up from germline, CDR1 is DFQATT and CDR2 is SNEGSKA (reference sequence). This CDR3 contains 10 residues. This CDR3 is CSAGGDTQYF. Here the CDR3 DNA reads TGCAGTGCAGGAGGAGATACGCAGTATTTT.

The J gene is TRBJ1-4, the V gene TRBV9, with 10 positions matching TRBD1. The CDR3 is 15 residues long. CDR1 and CDR2 (germline): SGDLS, YYNGEE. J was trimmed by 7 bases and V by 4 bases; bases with no gene match: 7. CDR3 loop: CASSTQTGGREKLFF. CDR3 bases: TGTGCCAGCAGCACTCAGACAGGGGGCCGTGAAAAACTGTTTTTT.

The chain links TRBV12-3 or TRBV12-4 to TRBJ2-1, with D hard to call. The CDR3 is made up of 13 amino acids. Deletions cut 2 bases from V and 5 bases from J, with 7 bases between. For the CDR3, the DNA is TGTGCCAGCAGTTTATCTAGAGACAATGAGCAGTTCTTC. It codes for CASSLSRDNEQFF.

This chain joins TRBV11-2 and TRBJ1-6; TRBD1 might be the D (5 bases). This CDR3 spans 18 amino acids. V lost 5 bases to trimming and J lost 1 base, with 18 bases between them. The germline gives CDR1 SGHAT, CDR2 FQNNGV. In DNA, the CDR3 is TGTGCCAGCAGCCCGAGCACCCTGGGGCTTTCCTATAATTCACCCCTCCACTTT. Residues: CASSPSTLGLSYNSPLHF.

V and J are TRBV24-1 and TRBJ2-1, with TRBD2 matching 8 bases. This CDR3 region has 15 residues. Germline CDR1 is KGHDR and CDR2 is SFDVKD. J was trimmed by 4 bases and V by 7 bases; bases with no gene match: 8. The CDR3 bases are TGTGCCACCAGGGCCAGCGGGGGACCATACAATGAGCAGTTCTTC. As protein: CATRASGGPYNEQFF.

The rearrangement links TRBV7-8 to TRBJ2-3; TRBD2 is a possible D gene (6 bases). The V end was cut by 5 bases, the J end by 1 base, with 22 bases between. This CDR3 comprises 18 residues. Germline V gene lookup returns CDR1 SGHVS and CDR2 FQNEAQ. CDR3 sequence reads: CASSPGVIPGGRTDTQYF. The CDR3, as DNA: TGTGCCAGCAGCCCTGGAGTAATTCCCGGGGGTCGCACAGATACGCAGTATTTT.

V usage is TRBV4-1 and J usage is TRBJ1-2; 11 nucleotides match TRBD1. With V trimmed by 1 base and J by 8 bases, 3 bases remained unmatched. This CDR3 is built from 14 residues. Germline V CDR1 and CDR2: MGHRA, YSYEKL. Here the CDR3 reads CASSQGDRGDGYTF. CDR3 DNA sequence: TGCGCCAGCAGCCAAGGGGACAGGGGGGACGGCTACACCTTC.

The J gene is TRBJ2-6, the V gene TRBV6-1; 7 bases agree with TRBD1. V gave up 4 bases and J gave up 4 bases; unmatched junction bases: 7. The CDR3 extends over 16 amino acids. Germline V gene sequence: CDR1 MNHNS, CDR2 SASEGT. CDR3 amino acids: CASSGLTGTGANVLTF. CDR3 DNA sequence: TGTGCCAGCAGTGGACTGACAGGGACCGGGGCCAACGTCCTGACTTTC.

A remark on this clone: A read error may produce the germline difference seen at one junction end. This sequence joins TRBV5-5 and TRBJ2-3; 8 positions match TRBD1. There are 15 residues in the CDR3. Germline values: CDR1 SGHKS, CDR2 YYEKEE (reference sequence). The DNA of the CDR3 is TGTGCCAGCAGCTTGGATGGGGCAGGGACAGGTACGCAGTATTTT. Its translation: CASSLDGAGTGTQYF.

The rearrangement uses TRBV28 and TRBJ1-1; D remains unclear. The ends were cut back, 0 bases at V and 0 bases at J, with 8 bases in the middle. Germline V gene sequence: CDR1 MDHEN, CDR2 SYDVKM. The CDR3 length is 15 residues. CDR3 sequence: CASSLWGGMNTEAFF. CDR3 nucleotide sequence: TGTGCCAGCAGTTTATGGGGAGGGATGAACACTGAAGCTTTCTTT.

The rearrangement links TRBV5-1 to TRBJ2-7; 8 nucleotides agree with TRBD1. Looked up from germline, CDR1 is SGHRS and CDR2 is YFSETQ. This CDR3 spans 14 amino acids. J was trimmed by 4 bases and V by 3 bases; bases with no gene match: 6. The chain's CDR3 is CASSSRQGIYEQYF. The DNA of the CDR3 is TGCGCCAGCAGCTCACGACAGGGGATATACGAGCAGTACTTC. The full variable domain, completed using reference TRBV5-1 and TRBJ2-7, is KAGVTQTPRYLIKTRGQQVTLSCSPISGHRSVSWYQQTPGQGLQFLFEYFSETQRNKGNFPGRFSGRQFSNSRSEMNVSTLELGDSALYLCASSSRQGIYEQYFGPGTRLTVT.

The chain joins TRBV18 to TRBJ1-4, with TRBD1 identical over 9 bases. The CDR3 runs 13 residues. Germline values: CDR1 KGHSH, CDR2 LQKENI. J was trimmed by 17 bases and V by 6 bases; bases with no gene match: 13. Written as DNA, the CDR3 is TGTGCCAGCTCCCCCTCGCGGGACAGGGCCTTCTTTTTT. The encoded protein is CASSPSRDRAFFF.

In its sample, this clone was seen once. V and J are TRBV2 and TRBJ1-5; D call uncertain. The CDR3 is made up of 14 amino acids. V was clipped by 4 bases and J by 0 bases, with 7 bases between them. Germline CDR1 SNHLY, CDR2 FYNNEI. The CDR3 DNA is TGTGCCAGCAGTGGCCCAGATAGCAATCAGCCCCAGCATTTT. Protein product: CASSGPDSNQPQHF.

This chain joins TRBV12-3 or TRBV12-4 and TRBJ2-4; D perhaps matches TRBD1 (6 bases). There are 12 residues in the CDR3. V shed 5 bases and J shed 8 bases, with 10 bases lying between them. CDR3 bases: TGTGCCAGCAGTCACAGGGCGGACATTCAGTACTTC. This codes for CASSHRADIQYF.

This chain joins TRBV11-3 and TRBJ2-3, with 7 nucleotides matching TRBD2. This CDR3 region has 13 residues. Germline V gene lookup returns CDR1 SGHNT and CDR2 YENEEA. The J segment lost 3 bases and the V segment lost 7 bases, leaving 4 bases of the junction unmatched. The CDR3 sequence is CASNGEGTDTQYF. The CDR3 bases are TGTGCCAGCAACGGGGAGGGGACAGATACGCAGTATTTT. Filled out from reference TRBV11-3 and TRBJ2-3, the complete variable domain reads EAGVVQSPRYKIIEKKQPVAFWCNPISGHNTLYWYLQNLGQGPELLIRYENEEAVDDSQLPKDRFSAERLKGVDSTLKIQPAELGDSAVYLCASNGEGTDTQYFGPGTRLTVL.

This clone was recorded a few times. CDR3 region: CASTPFGNEQFF. The CDR3 DNA is TGTGCCAGCACTCCATTCGGGAATGAGCAGTTCTTC. The chain joins TRBV7-2 to TRBJ2-1; no definite D call. V lost 7 bases, J lost 7 bases, and 11 bases lay in between. This CDR3 has 12 residues. Germline CDR1 and CDR2: SGHTA and FQGNSA.

CDR3 region: CASSHRTDTQYF. In DNA, the CDR3 is TGTGCCAGCAGCCACAGGACAGATACGCAGTATTTT. The chain carries TRBV5-6 and TRBJ2-3, with TRBD1 as a possible D gene (5 bases). V dropped 4 bases and J dropped 3 bases, with 6 bases sitting between them. The CDR3 length is 12 residues. The germline CDR1 and CDR2 sequences are SGHDT and YYEEEE. Supplemented by reference TRBV5-6 and TRBJ2-3, the full variable domain reads DAGVTQSPTHLIKTRGQQVTLRCSPKSGHDTVSWYQQALGQGPQFIFQYYEEEERQRGNFPDRFSGHQFPNYSSELNVNALLLGDSALYLCASSHRTDTQYFGPGTRLTVL.

This rearrangement joins TRBV18 to TRBJ1-2; 9 bases are a match to TRBD1. V gave up 1 base and J gave up 0 bases; unmatched junction bases: 6. The CDR3 is 17 residues long. Germline CDR1 and CDR2: KGHSH and LQKENI. DNA for the CDR3: TGTGCCAGCTCACCACGGAATGGACAGGGGTCTAACTATGGCTACACCTTC. This translates into CASSPRNGQGSNYGYTF.

This clone was found once. This chain uses TRBV29-1 with TRBJ2-5; D call uncertain. Germline lookup yields CDR1 SQVTM and CDR2 ANQGSEA. The length of the CDR3 is 12 residues. V gave up 4 bases and J gave up 2 bases, with 8 bases separating them. CDR3 loop: CSVVPSQETQYF. The CDR3 DNA reads as TGCAGCGTTGTACCTAGTCAAGAGACCCAGTACTTC.

The rearrangement links TRBV6-5 to TRBJ1-1; TRBD1 might be the D (5 bases). The CDR3 covers 14 residues. V was clipped by 4 bases and J by 1 base, with 10 bases between them. Germline CDR1 and CDR2: MNHEY and SVGAGI. This chain's CDR3 is CASSFSRGNTEAFF. CDR3 in DNA: TGTGCCAGCAGTTTCTCAAGGGGGAACACTGAAGCTTTCTTT.